This T cell receptor (beta chain) was retrieved from a study of T cell changes during pregnancy in multiple sclerosis. Repertoires were generated with immunoSEQ multiplex PCR, while TCRdb's copy carries only in-frame clones and drops some. Here the sample spans some 50,000 clones, approximately 95% being singletons. From germline, CDR1 is SGHRS and CDR2 YFSETQ. This CDR3 has 15 amino acids. Trimming took 0 bases from V and 3 from J, leaving 9 bases between them. The specimen comprised CD8+ T cells from peripheral blood mononuclear cells, sampled in the first trimester of pregnancy. The V gene is TRBV5-1, the J gene TRBJ2-2; unclear D gene. The clonotype was recovered from a female donor with multiple sclerosis, enrolled in a pregnancy study. The CDR3 loop reads CASSLDGPYTGELFF. The CDR3 coding sequence is TGCGCCAGCAGCTTGGATGGCCCGTACACCGGGGAGCTGTTTTTT.